This T cell receptor beta chain was obtained from a study of control samples from healthy donors and cancer patients. Trimming shortened V by 0 bases and J by 0 bases, and 9 bases separated the two germline ends. This CDR3 comprises 15 residues. The V gene's germline CDR1 is SGHRS and CDR2 YFSETQ. Assay: immunoSEQ multiplex PCR; the TCRdb copy retains only in-frame clones and omits some. The table lists roughly 190,000 clones, with roughly 2.2% in the top ten. The receptor's source is a woman in her twenties or thirties in good health. The V and J genes are TRBV5-1 and TRBJ1-2; D is unresolved. The sequencing input was blood. CDR3 amino acids: CASSLGGSTNYGYTF. The CDR3 region has the DNA TGCGCCAGCAGCTTGGGAGGCAGTACTAACTATGGCTACACCTTC.